Sequencing of this T cell receptor (beta chain) was carried out in a study of shared clonotypes between healthy human individuals. Trimming stripped 0 bases from V and 8 bases from J, with 8 bases between. This CDR3 is 13 amino acids long. Germline CDR1 reads LGHNA; CDR2 reads YSLEER. This clone was recorded once. Method: immunoSEQ multiplex PCR; TCRdb's copy keeps in-frame clones and lacks some. The sample lists 2 million to 2.5 million clones, 90% to 97% seen once, with roughly 0.13% in the top ten. Investigators divided CD4+ cells into CD45RA+ naive and CD45RA-negative memory subsets. The origin of this receptor is a man younger than 30 in good health. Material: naive CD4+ T cells sorted from blood. Subset noted: CD45RA+ positively selected. V usage is TRBV4-3 and J usage is TRBJ2-1; D is undetermined. Here the CDR3 reads CASSQDRWDEQFF. In nucleotides, the CDR3 is TGCGCCAGCAGCCAAGATCGTTGGGATGAGCAGTTCTTC.